The 3 T cell receptor beta chains in this list originate from one sample, sequenced in a study of T cell changes during pregnancy in multiple sclerosis. Generated by immunoSEQ multiplex PCR, the TCRdb table keeps only in-frame clones and is missing some. This table has about 100,000 clones, around nine tenths appearing once. Sequencing used peripheral blood, obtained in the second trimester of pregnancy. The receptor source for this set is a female donor in good health, enrolled as a control in a pregnancy study.

The chain links TRBV28 to TRBJ2-3, with TRBD2 as a possible D gene (6 bases). Between the trimmed V and J ends, which lost 5 bases and 6 bases, there was a span of 12 bases. The CDR3 covers 13 residues. Germline V lookup: CDR1 MDHEN, CDR2 SYDVKM. CDR3 sequence (DNA): TGTGCCAGCAGTCCAACGGGGGAGGATACGCAGTATTTT. The encoded protein is CASSPTGEDTQYF.

The chain links TRBV7-9 to TRBJ1-1; D is possibly TRBD1 (5 bases). The V gene's germline CDR1 is SEHNR and CDR2 FQNEAQ (reference sequence). The ends were cut back, 2 bases at V and 5 bases at J, with 12 bases in the middle. The CDR3 totals 14 residues. In DNA form, the CDR3 reads TGTGCCAGCAGCTTATATGCAGGGTTGACTGAAGCTTTCTTT. Its protein product is CASSLYAGLTEAFF.

The V gene is TRBV27, the J gene TRBJ1-5; 11 bases match TRBD1. Germline V lookup: CDR1 MNHEY, CDR2 SMNVEV (reference sequence). Germline trimming cut 10 bases from V and 3 bases from J; bases unmatched to any gene: 11. The CDR3 runs 16 residues. For the CDR3, the DNA is TGTGCCACCAAATCCGGGACAGGGGGTATCAATCAGCCCCAGCATTTT. Amino acid sequence: CATKSGTGGINQPQHF.